This T cell receptor beta chain was recovered during a study of CD8 T cells in ankylosing spondylitis listed by TCRdb under 2017. Background for the entire study: The study set out to find disease-linked TCR variants by profiling T cell receptor beta repertoires in ankylosing spondylitis patients and healthy donors. In total, the full study cohort was made up of about 99 healthy donors and approximately 24 ankylosing spondylitis patients. Peripheral blood was sampled, and synovial fluid was also collected from ankylosing spondylitis patients.

The V end loses 3 bases and the J end loses 0 bases, and a stretch of 9 bases separates them. The CDR3 sequence holds 16 residues, the cysteine and phenylalanine included. Just CDR3 DNA is preserved here, 48 bases in frame from base 1. Via the germline V gene, CDR1 is KGHSH and CDR2 LQKENI. The listed sequencing device is Illumina HiSeq 2500. TCR beta libraries were prepared by quantitative 5'-RACE with molecular barcodes. Concerning the study's data processing: A new computational method, built on a probabilistic model of VDJ rearrangement, was used to identify disease-linked TCR variants. TCRdb passed the public sequencing reads through fastp at Q25 and MiXCR, retaining productive beta sequences. Rows are combined by CDR3 protein, so each entry shows the most common genes and DNA. TCRdb's processing, not the study's, gives the V and J calls here. The sample has just over 350,000 distinct CDR3 sequences on record, roughly 20% of them singletons. The ten largest clones take up less than 15% of the sample.

This clonotype came up a few times. Its antigen target is currently unknown. Base-call qualities are not available, and no considerably larger clone is one nucleotide away. What the study reported, not specific to this receptor: According to the report, matched synovial fluid samples from ankylosing spondylitis patients were significantly enriched for the disease-linked clones. Some of the motif variants had been reported before in the synovial fluid and blood of reactive arthritis patients, a finding that suggests common disease-initiation mechanisms. The disease-linked clones showed a CD8+ phenotype and occurred at relatively low frequencies in peripheral blood. A TCR beta motif made up of several highly homologous amino acid variants appeared to be characteristic of blood from ankylosing spondylitis patients.

This clonotype was obtained from a male donor with ankylosing spondylitis or in good health (not recorded which). Sequenced: blood, either unsorted or a sorted T cell fraction (not recorded which). The chain is assembled from TRBV18 and TRBJ2-6, and perhaps TRBD1 as D gene, on 5 matching bases. In nucleotides, the sequence is TGTGCCAGCTCACCGTCCGACAGCTCTGGGGCCAACGTCCTGACTTTC. It specifies CASSPSDSSGANVLTF.